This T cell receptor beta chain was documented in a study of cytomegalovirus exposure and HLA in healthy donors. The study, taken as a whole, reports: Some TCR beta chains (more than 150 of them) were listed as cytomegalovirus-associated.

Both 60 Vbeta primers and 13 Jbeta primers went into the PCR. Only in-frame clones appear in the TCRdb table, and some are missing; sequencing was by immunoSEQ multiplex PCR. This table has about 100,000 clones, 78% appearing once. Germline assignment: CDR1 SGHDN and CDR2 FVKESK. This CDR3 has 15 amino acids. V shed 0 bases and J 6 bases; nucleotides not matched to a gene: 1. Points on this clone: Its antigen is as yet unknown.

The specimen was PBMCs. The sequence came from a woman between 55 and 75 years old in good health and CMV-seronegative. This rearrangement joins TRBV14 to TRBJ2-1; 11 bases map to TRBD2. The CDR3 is CASSQDGLAGNEQFF. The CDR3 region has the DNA TGTGCCAGCAGCCAAGACGGACTAGCGGGCAATGAGCAGTTCTTC.